This entry describes one TCR beta chain. The V gene's germline CDR1 is MNHEY and CDR2 SMNVEV (reference sequence). V lost 5 bases and J lost 8; bases outside the gene matches: 3. This CDR3 has 13 amino acids. The data originate from a study of OX40 agonist ivuxolimab in advanced cancers. The method was immunoSEQ multiplex PCR; TCRdb's version includes in-frame clones alone and lacks a portion of them. This repertoire shows tens of thousands of clones, around 88% found once; its top ten account for about 0.72%. Autoimmune disease history or systemic immunosuppression led to patient exclusion. The chain uses TRBV27 and TRBJ2-1, with 10 bases that match TRBD1. The material sequenced was CD4+ or CD8+ T cells sorted from blood, taken in a trial of the OX40 agonist ivuxolimab. The receptor's source is an adult with an advanced solid tumor such as melanoma, head and neck, liver or kidney cancer. CDR3 coding DNA: TGTGCCAGCAGTAGACAGGGGGCTTATGAGCAGTTCTTC. This translates into CASSRQGAYEQFF.